This T cell receptor (beta chain) was recorded in a study of T-cell memory formation after mild COVID-19. Study-level results: Among clones contracting day 15 to 85, CD4/CD8 was balanced, whereas later expanders leaned CD4+.

TCRdb independently ran MiXCR on the 5' RACE reads; one entry per CDR3 protein. This sample has a few hundred thousand distinct CDR3 sequences; 15% to 20% occur once, and the top ten carry approximately 23%. This clonotype was recorded a few times. The antigen is not known. The germline CDR1 and CDR2 sequences are LGHNA and YSLEER. The ends were cut back, 0 bases at V and 4 bases at J, with 19 bases in the middle. This CDR3 is built from 17 residues. The sequenced sample was PBMCs or a T cell subset sorted from them (not recorded which). The V call is TRBV4-3, the J call TRBJ2-7, with D tentatively TRBD2 (6 bases). This clonotype was sampled from a man between 18 and 29 years old who had mild COVID-19 (a few samples of this study predate the infection). Cell type and time point are not known. CDR3 nucleotides: TGCGCCAGCAGCCAAGAGGGACCGGGACTCCTATTGTACGAGCAGTACTTC. The encoded protein is CASSQEGPGLLLYEQYF.